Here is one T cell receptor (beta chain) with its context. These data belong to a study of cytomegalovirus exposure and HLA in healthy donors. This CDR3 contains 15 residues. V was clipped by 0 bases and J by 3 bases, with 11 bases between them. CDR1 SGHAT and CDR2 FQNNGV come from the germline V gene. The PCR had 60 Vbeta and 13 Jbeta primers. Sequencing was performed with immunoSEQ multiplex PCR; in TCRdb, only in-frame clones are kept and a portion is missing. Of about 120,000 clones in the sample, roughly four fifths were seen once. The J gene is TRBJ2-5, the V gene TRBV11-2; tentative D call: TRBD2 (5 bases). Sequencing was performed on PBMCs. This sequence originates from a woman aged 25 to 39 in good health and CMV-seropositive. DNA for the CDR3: TGTGCCAGCAGCTTAGAAGGTTCCGGGGAAGAGACCCAGTACTTC. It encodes CASSLEGSGEETQYF.